Detailed here is one T cell receptor beta chain. The source of the sample is a study of blood T cell repertoires in COVID-19. Study details: Some COVID-19 samples were acute and others convalescent; all came from the United States, Italy and Spain.

Sequenced by immunoSEQ multiplex PCR; TCRdb stores in-frame clones only, minus some. Among about 220,000 clones, under 90% were seen once, and the ten largest hold approximately 5.1%. Trimming took 5 bases from V and 5 from J, leaving 18 bases between them. Germline-derived CDR1 and CDR2 are MNHEY and SMNVEV (reference sequence). The CDR3 is made up of 15 amino acids. The sequencing input was peripheral blood. The chain carries TRBV27 and TRBJ2-5; D perhaps matches TRBD2 (5 bases). The clonotype originates from a woman aged 55 to 70 who had recovered from COVID-19. In DNA form, the CDR3 reads TGTGCCAGCAGTCTCTCCCGACGGGGAGCGGAGACCCAGTACTTC. Translated, it gives CASSLSRRGAETQYF.